This TCR beta chain is from a study of Graves' ophthalmopathy and Graves' hyperthyroidism. Amplified material comprised TCR beta CDR3 regions derived from RNA transcripts. The first round was an RT-PCR with HTBI primers, and the second round was a multiplex PCR. TCRdb re-analysed the multiplex PCR reads in MiXCR, keeping a single row per CDR3 protein. This table has hundreds of thousands of distinct CDR3 sequences, around 40% appearing once. Note on this clonotype: Sequence at one end of the junction differs from germline and may be a read error.

CDR3 length: 14 amino acids. Germline CDR1 ENHRY, CDR2 SYGVKD. The sample comprised peripheral blood. This chain uses TRBV10-3 with TRBJ2-5; a weak D match, TRBD1 (5 bases). The origin of this receptor is an adult man with Graves' ophthalmopathy. The CDR3 reads CASSETEYQETQYF. CDR3 coding DNA: TGTGCCAGCAGTGAGACAGAGTACCAAGAGACCCAGTACTTC.